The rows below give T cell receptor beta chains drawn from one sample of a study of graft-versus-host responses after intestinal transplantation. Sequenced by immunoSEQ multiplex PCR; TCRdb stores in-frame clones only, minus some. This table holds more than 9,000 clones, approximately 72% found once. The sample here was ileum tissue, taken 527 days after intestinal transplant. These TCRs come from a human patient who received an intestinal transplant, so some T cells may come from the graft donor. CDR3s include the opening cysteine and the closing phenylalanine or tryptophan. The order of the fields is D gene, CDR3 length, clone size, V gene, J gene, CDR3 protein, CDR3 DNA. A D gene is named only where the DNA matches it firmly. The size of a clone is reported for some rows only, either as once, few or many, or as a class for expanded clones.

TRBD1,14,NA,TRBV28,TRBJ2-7,CASNLPGQTYEQYF,TGTGCCAGCAACCTACCGGGACAGACCTACGAGCAGTACTTC
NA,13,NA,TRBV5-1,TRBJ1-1,CASSLGLNTEAFF,TGCGCCAGCAGCTTGGGTTTGAACACTGAAGCTTTCTTT
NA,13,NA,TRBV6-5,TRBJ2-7,CASSWARSYEQYF,TGTGCCAGCTCTTGGGCCCGGTCCTACGAGCAGTACTTC
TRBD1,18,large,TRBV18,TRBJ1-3,CASSPKASTGGRGNTIYF,TGTGCCAGCTCACCCAAGGCCTCTACAGGGGGCCGGGGAAACACCATATATTTT
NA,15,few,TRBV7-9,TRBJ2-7,CASSLQTSPEYEQYF,TGTGCCAGCAGCCTCCAGACTAGTCCAGAATACGAGCAGTACTTC
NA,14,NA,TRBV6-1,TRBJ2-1,CASRKVGSYNEQFF,TGTGCCAGCAGAAAGGTAGGATCCTACAATGAGCAGTTCTTC
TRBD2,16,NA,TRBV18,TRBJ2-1,CASSPTSGRSYNEQFF,TGTGCCAGCTCACCTACTAGCGGGAGGTCATACAATGAGCAGTTCTTC
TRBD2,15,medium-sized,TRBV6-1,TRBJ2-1,CASSELAGGYNEQFF,TGTGCCAGCAGTGAACTAGCGGGGGGGTACAATGAGCAGTTCTTC
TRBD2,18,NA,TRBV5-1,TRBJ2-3,CASRHGLAGGIWQDTQYF,TGCGCCAGCAGGCATGGACTAGCGGGGGGAATATGGCAAGATACGCAGTATTTT
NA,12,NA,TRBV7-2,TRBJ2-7,CASSGSRYEQYF,TGTGCCAGCAGCGGGAGTCGGTACGAGCAGTACTTC
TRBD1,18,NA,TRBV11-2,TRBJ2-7,CASSLVGRTGGFMDEQYF,TGTGCCAGCAGCTTAGTAGGCAGGACAGGGGGCTTTATGGACGAGCAGTACTTC
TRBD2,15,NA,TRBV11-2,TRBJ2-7,CASSLVETSGIRQYF,TGTGCCAGCAGCTTAGTGGAGACTAGCGGGATAAGACAGTACTTC
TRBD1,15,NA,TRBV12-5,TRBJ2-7,CASGLRWDRPYEQYF,TGTGCTAGTGGTTTGAGGTGGGACAGACCCTACGAGCAGTACTTC
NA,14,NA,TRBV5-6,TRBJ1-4,CASSLRSTNEKLFF,TGTGCCAGCAGCTTGAGGTCAACTAATGAAAAACTGTTTTTT
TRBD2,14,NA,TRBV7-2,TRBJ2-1,CASSLIGLAGGWIF,TGTGCCAGCAGCCTTATTGGACTAGCGGGAGGGTGGATCTTC
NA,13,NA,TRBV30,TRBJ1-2,CAWSSNSGYGYTF,TGTGCCTGGAGTTCTAACAGTGGCTATGGCTACACCTTC
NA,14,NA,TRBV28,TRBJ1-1,CASSLIGLCEMAFF,TGTGCCAGCAGTTTAATCGGGTTATGTGAGATGGCTTTCTTT
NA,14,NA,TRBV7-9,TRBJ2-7,CASSLEGPGYEQYF,TGTGCCAGCAGCTTAGAAGGTCCGGGCTACGAGCAGTACTTC
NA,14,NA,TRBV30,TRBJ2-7,CAWSPTTGSYEQYF,TGTGCCTGGAGTCCAACTACAGGTTCCTACGAGCAGTACTTC
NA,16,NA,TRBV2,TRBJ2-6,CASRETVSSGANVLTF,TGTGCCAGCAGGGAGACAGTGAGCTCTGGGGCCAACGTCCTGACTTTC
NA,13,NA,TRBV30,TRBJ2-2,CAWSVLLAGELFF,TGTGCCTGGAGTGTACTTCTGGCCGGGGAGCTGTTTTTT
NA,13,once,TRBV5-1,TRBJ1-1,CASSLDTNTEAFF,TGCGCCAGCAGCTTGGACACGAACACTGAAGCTTTCTTT
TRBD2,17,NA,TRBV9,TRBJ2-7,CASSPPAGTSGGYEQYF,TGTGCCAGCAGCCCACCAGCCGGGACTAGCGGGGGCTACGAGCAGTACTTC
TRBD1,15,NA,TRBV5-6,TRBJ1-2,CASSLGDRGSYGYTF,TGTGCCAGCAGCTTGGGAGACAGGGGAAGCTATGGCTACACCTTC
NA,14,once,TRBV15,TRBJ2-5,CATSRGNPAETQYF,TGTGCCACCAGCAGAGGGAACCCGGCAGAGACCCAGTACTTC
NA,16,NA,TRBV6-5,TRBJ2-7,CASSYSGLGEPYEQYF,TGTGCCAGCAGTTACTCGGGCCTGGGGGAACCCTACGAGCAGTACTTC
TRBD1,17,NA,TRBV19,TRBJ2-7,CASSIRGDRTSSYEQYF,TGTGCCAGTAGTATAAGGGGGGACAGGACCTCCTCCTACGAGCAGTACTTC
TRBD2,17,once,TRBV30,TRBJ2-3,CAWSVPGLAGATDTQYF,TGTGCCTGGAGTGTTCCGGGACTAGCGGGGGCCACAGATACGCAGTATTTT
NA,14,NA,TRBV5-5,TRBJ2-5,CASSLGRRGQTQYF,TGTGCCAGCAGCTTGGGTCGGCGGGGACAGACCCAGTACTTC
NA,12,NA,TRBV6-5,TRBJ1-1,CASSYASGEAFF,TGTGCCAGCAGTTACGCCAGCGGGGAAGCTTTCTTT